Each of the 24 T cell receptor beta chains below was sequenced from the same sample in a study of OX40 agonist ivuxolimab in advanced cancers. Libraries were made using the immunoSEQ multiplex PCR assay. TCRdb limited this immuneACCESS table to in-frame rearrangements with V and J called. A share of clones is missing; checked studies link under half to unresolved V genes, and the rest is unexplained. The sample data list around 19,000 clones, and approximately 82% of these were observed just once. The leading ten clones occupy around 49% of the sample. This specimen was CD4+ or CD8+ T cells sorted from blood, taken in a trial of the OX40 agonist ivuxolimab. The source is an adult with an advanced solid tumor such as melanoma, head and neck, liver or kidney cancer.

The chain links TRBV9 to TRBJ1-6; perhaps TRBD1 as D (5 bases). The V end lost 5 bases, the J end lost 5 bases, and 11 bases lay between the germline ends. This CDR3 has 14 residues. From germline, CDR1 is SGDLS and CDR2 YYNGEE. The CDR3 loop reads CASSEDSNNSPLHF. As DNA, the CDR3 is TGTGCCAGCAGTGAAGACAGCAATAATTCACCCCTCCACTTT.

This rearrangement joins TRBV7-9 to TRBJ2-7; D is ambiguous. Germline V lookup: CDR1 SEHNR, CDR2 FQNEAQ (reference sequence). This CDR3 is built from 14 residues. V gave up 2 bases and J gave up 4 bases, with 12 bases separating them. CDR3 region: CASSLSQASYEQYF. CDR3 bases: TGTGCCAGCAGCTTATCGCAGGCATCTTACGAGCAGTACTTC.

The gene calls are TRBV29-1 and TRBJ1-1; no firm D call. The CDR3 runs to 12 residues. CDR1 SQVTM and CDR2 ANQGSEA come from the germline V gene. Between the trimmed V and J ends, which lost 0 bases and 6 bases, there was a span of 8 bases. Here the CDR3 DNA reads TGCAGCGTTGAAGATCGACCCGCTGAAGCTTTCTTT. It codes for CSVEDRPAEAFF.

The gene calls are TRBV5-1 and TRBJ2-4; 9 bases map to TRBD1. CDR3 length: 14 residues. Looked up from germline, CDR1 is SGHRS and CDR2 is YFSETQ. The trim removed 4 bases at V and 8 bases at J, leaving 7 bases unmatched. CDR3 residues: CASSPGQGLDIQYF. For the CDR3, the DNA is TGCGCCAGCAGCCCAGGACAGGGGTTAGACATTCAGTACTTC. The full variable domain, with the rest looked up from reference TRBV5-1 and TRBJ2-4, is KAGVTQTPRYLIKTRGQQVTLSCSPISGHRSVSWYQQTPGQGLQFLFEYFSETQRNKGNFPGRFSGRQFSNSRSEMNVSTLELGDSALYLCASSPGQGLDIQYFGAGTRLSVL.

The chain employs TRBV19 and TRBJ2-7; TRBD2 agrees at 7 bases. Germline trimming cut 8 bases from V and 2 bases from J; bases unmatched to any gene: 9. The CDR3 runs to 14 residues. Germline V gene lookup returns CDR1 LNHDA and CDR2 SQIVND (reference sequence). DNA for the CDR3: TGTGCCAGTGCCCCTGGGGAGGGGACCTACGAGCAGTACTTC. It yields the protein CASAPGEGTYEQYF.

The CDR3 nucleotides are TGTGCCAGCAGCCTCCGACAGGGGCTTAACACCGGGGAGCTGTTTTTT. It encodes CASSLRQGLNTGELFF. The chain recombines TRBV9 with TRBJ2-2, with 8 positions matching TRBD1. V dropped 4 bases and J dropped 2; count of bases not matched to a gene: 7. The V gene's germline CDR1 is SGDLS and CDR2 YYNGEE. This CDR3 contains 16 residues.

The chain has TRBV7-7 and TRBJ2-1; possibly TRBD1 for D (6 bases). Trimming cost V 5 bases and J 3 bases, with 11 bases left between them. Germline CDR1 reads SSHAT; CDR2 reads FNYEAQ (reference sequence). This CDR3 contains 14 residues. Here the CDR3 reads CASSPGQNYNEQFF. The DNA of the CDR3 is TGTGCCAGCAGCCCCGGACAGAACTACAATGAGCAGTTCTTC.

The chain carries TRBV7-9 and TRBJ2-7; TRBD1 agrees at 9 bases. Per germline, CDR1 SEHNR and CDR2 FQNEAQ (reference sequence). CDR3 length equals 13 residues. V shed 5 bases and J 3 bases; nucleotides not matched to a gene: 2. In DNA, the CDR3 is TGTGCCAGCAGCCGGACAGGGGACTACGAGCAGTACTTC. Its protein product is CASSRTGDYEQYF.

V is TRBV28 and J is TRBJ2-6; D may correspond to TRBD1 or TRBD2 (5 bases each). Germline CDR1 reads MDHEN; CDR2 reads SYDVKM. Trimming took off 3 bases at V and 0 bases at J, with 9 bases between the two ends. The CDR3 totals 16 residues. CDR3 sequence: CASSFGDRSGANVLTF. The CDR3 region has the DNA TGTGCCAGCAGTTTTGGGGACCGCTCTGGGGCCAACGTCCTGACTTTC.

A single count supports this clone. The chain couples TRBV9 to TRBJ2-3; D remains ambiguous. The CDR3 totals 12 residues. Trimming shortened V by 0 bases and J by 4 bases, and 3 bases separated the two germline ends. CDR1 and CDR2 from the germline V gene are SGDLS and YYNGEE. The CDR3 nucleotides read TGTGCCAGCAGCGTAGTTGCAGATACGCAGTATTTT. Protein product: CASSVVADTQYF.

This chain links TRBV6-8 with TRBJ1-1, with D hard to call. V shed 10 bases and J shed 5 bases, with 17 bases lying between them. The germline V gene has CDR1 MNHGY and CDR2 SAAAGT. CDR3 length: 13 residues. CDR3 region: CATFKEGWTEAFF. The CDR3 DNA reads TGTGCCACCTTCAAGGAGGGCTGGACTGAAGCTTTCTTT.

The rearrangement joins TRBV21-1 to TRBJ2-7. TRBV21-1 is annotated as a pseudogene. This CDR3 spans 14 amino acids. The CDR3, as DNA: TGTGCCAGCAGCAAAGCGCGCAGCTCCTACGAGCAGTACTTC. Amino acids: CASSKARSSYEQYF.

CDR3 in amino acids: CANVPGQGGKSYEQYF. The CDR3 bases are TGTGCCAACGTCCCGGGACAGGGTGGTAAGTCCTACGAGCAGTACTTC. This rearrangement joins TRBV2 to TRBJ2-7; 9 bases align to TRBD1. CDR1 SNHLY and CDR2 FYNNEI come from the germline V gene. There are 16 residues in the CDR3. J lost 1 base, V lost 10 bases, and 14 bases had no gene match.

This chain uses TRBV7-9 with TRBJ2-1; 11 bases are shared with TRBD2. Germline trimming cut 5 bases from V and 4 bases from J; bases unmatched to any gene: 13. The CDR3 length is 18 residues. Germline CDR1 is SEHNR and CDR2 is FQNEAQ (reference sequence). DNA for the CDR3: TGTGCCAGCAGCCCCCAAGTTGCCGGGACTAGCGGTTACAATGAGCAGTTCTTC. Amino acids: CASSPQVAGTSGYNEQFF.

V is TRBV6-5 and J is TRBJ2-7; possibly TRBD1 or TRBD2 for D (6 bases each). The CDR3 loop spans 16 amino acids. Germline V lookup: CDR1 MNHEY, CDR2 SVGAGI. Between the trimmed V and J ends, which lost 0 bases and 3 bases, there was a span of 15 bases. CDR3 in DNA: TGTGCCAGCAGTTACTCGATGTGGGGGGCTGGCTACGAGCAGTACTTC. Translating gives CASSYSMWGAGYEQYF.

This clone was counted a single time. The chain combines TRBV13 with TRBJ2-2; D gene unclear. With 4 bases removed from V and 1 base from J, the gap between germline ends came to 7 bases. The germline gives CDR1 PRHDT, CDR2 FYEKMQ (reference sequence). The CDR3 runs to 14 residues. CDR3 sequence (DNA): TGTGCCAGCAGCTCCGGACGGAACACCGGGGAGCTGTTTTTT. It codes for CASSSGRNTGELFF.

The chain uses TRBV27 and TRBJ1-2, with D uncertain. The V gene's germline CDR1 is MNHEY and CDR2 SMNVEV (reference sequence). This CDR3 spans 15 amino acids. The V and J ends lost 5 bases and 1 base respectively, with 14 bases between them. CDR3 nucleotides: TGTGCCAGCAGTGACTATCCCGGGAGTAACTATGGCTACACCTTC. It codes for CASSDYPGSNYGYTF.

A single count supports this clone. The CDR3 reads CASTPFRDEQFF. DNA for the CDR3: TGTGCCAGCACCCCCTTCCGGGATGAGCAGTTCTTC. The V call is TRBV7-9, the J call TRBJ2-1; no clear D. Deletions cut 7 bases from V and 8 bases from J, with 12 bases between. Germline V CDR1 and CDR2: SEHNR, FQNEAQ (reference sequence). The CDR3 runs to 12 residues. Full variable domain (outside the CDR3, taken from reference TRBV7-9 and TRBJ2-1): DTGVSQNPRHKITKRGQNVTFRCDPISEHNRLYWYRQTLGQGPEFLTYFQNEAQLEKSRLLSDRFSAERPKGSFSTLEIQRTEQGDSAMYLCASTPFRDEQFFGPGTRLTVL.

The chain uses TRBV29-1 and TRBJ2-1; tentatively, D is TRBD1 or TRBD2 (6 bases each). With 6 bases removed from V and 0 bases from J, the gap between germline ends came to 15 bases. The germline V gene has CDR1 SQVTM and CDR2 ANQGSEA. This CDR3 is built from 15 residues. The CDR3 protein is CSVEHREASYNEQFF. Written as DNA, the CDR3 is TGCAGCGTGGAACACAGGGAGGCCTCCTACAATGAGCAGTTCTTC.

CDR3 sequence reads: CASSDYGASSTDTQYF. CDR3 DNA sequence: TGTGCCAGCAGTGACTATGGAGCCTCGAGCACAGATACGCAGTATTTT. The V gene is TRBV6-4, the J gene TRBJ2-3; D ambiguous. Trimming removed 1 base at V and 0 bases at J, with 11 bases between. The CDR3 sequence is 16 residues long. Looked up from germline, CDR1 is MRHNA and CDR2 is SNTAGT.

The rearrangement joins TRBV27 to TRBJ2-7; a possible D gene is TRBD2 (5 bases). The V and J ends lost 0 bases and 6 bases respectively, with 15 bases between them. The CDR3 is made up of 15 amino acids. Germline V gives CDR1 MNHEY, CDR2 SMNVEV (reference sequence). The CDR3 sequence is CASSLSWARSGEQYF. The DNA of the CDR3 is TGTGCCAGCAGTTTATCGTGGGCGAGGAGCGGCGAGCAGTACTTC.

This sequence joins TRBV7-6 and TRBJ2-5, with D possibly matching TRBD2 (6 bases). V lost 6 bases, J lost 5 bases, and 13 bases lay in between. The CDR3 extends over 13 amino acids. In germline, CDR1 is SGHVS, CDR2 FNYEAQ. CDR3 loop: CASSKNRGETQYF. CDR3 nucleotides: TGTGCCAGCAGTAAAAACCGGGGGGAGACCCAGTACTTC.

The J gene is TRBJ2-7, the V gene TRBV27, with a possible D match to TRBD2 (7 bases). The V gene lost 6 bases and the J gene lost 1 base, with 13 bases spanning the gap. Germline V CDR1 and CDR2: MNHEY, SMNVEV (reference sequence). There are 14 residues in the CDR3. This chain's CDR3 is CASSMGGLSYEQYF. The CDR3 DNA follows: TGTGCCAGCAGCATGGGGGGGCTTTCCTACGAGCAGTACTTC.

The chain couples TRBV7-9 to TRBJ2-5; D gene uncertain. This CDR3 contains 11 residues. Germline V gives CDR1 SEHNR, CDR2 FQNEAQ (reference sequence). V was shortened by 7 bases and J by 5 bases, with 8 bases between the two germline ends. The CDR3 DNA is TGTGCCAGCACCCGAGAGGAGACCCAGTACTTC. This translates into CASTREETQYF.